A single sample is the source of the 11 T cell receptor beta chains below, sequenced in a study of blood T cell repertoires in COVID-19. Generated by immunoSEQ multiplex PCR, the TCRdb table keeps only in-frame clones and is missing some. This sample has approximately 310,000 clones, with roughly 85% found just once. Sample: PBMCs or T cells enriched from blood (not recorded which). The receptors were gathered from a woman aged 25 to 39 who had been exposed to COVID-19.

This clone was recorded a few times. The J gene is TRBJ1-4, the V gene TRBV25-1; no definite D call. V gave up 0 bases and J gave up 3 bases, with 8 bases separating them. Germline CDR1 and CDR2: MGHDK and SYGVNS. This CDR3 spans 15 amino acids. The CDR3 DNA is TGTGCCAGCAGTGAATACAATAGCGCTAATGAAAAACTGTTTTTT. Protein: CASSEYNSANEKLFF.

V is TRBV2 and J is TRBJ2-1; D is unresolved. Germline CDR1 and CDR2: SNHLY and FYNNEI. V gave up 3 bases and J gave up 0 bases, with 9 bases separating them. This CDR3 contains 15 residues. CDR3 sequence reads: CASSDLRNSYNEQFF. The DNA for the CDR3 is TGTGCCAGCAGTGATTTGCGGAACTCCTACAATGAGCAGTTCTTC.

CDR3 coding DNA: TGTGCCTCCTCGGGGGGGGGTAGGTCACCCCTCCACTTT. Amino acid sequence: CASSGGGRSPLHF. This chain joins TRBV30 and TRBJ1-6, with a tentative D call TRBD1 (5 bases). This CDR3 spans 13 amino acids. The ends were cut back, 7 bases at V and 10 bases at J, with 17 bases in the middle. Looked up from germline, CDR1 is GTSNPN and CDR2 is SVGIG (reference sequence).

The chain has TRBV5-1 and TRBJ2-7; possible D gene TRBD2, 6 bases. V was pared by 3 bases and J by 5 bases, with 18 bases between. CDR3 length: 15 amino acids. The germline CDR1 and CDR2 sequences are SGHRS and YFSETQ. For the CDR3, the DNA is TGCGCCAGCAGCTCGGGTAGCGGCCCGCGGGACGAGCAGTACTTC. Its translation is CASSSGSGPRDEQYF. The whole variable domain, remainder taken from reference TRBV5-1 and TRBJ2-7, is KAGVTQTPRYLIKTRGQQVTLSCSPISGHRSVSWYQQTPGQGLQFLFEYFSETQRNKGNFPGRFSGRQFSNSRSEMNVSTLELGDSALYLCASSSGSGPRDEQYFGPGTRLTVT.

This clone was recorded a few times. One end of the junction varies from germline; a read error may be responsible. The chain couples TRBV19 to TRBJ1-1; TRBD1 is a possible D gene (5 bases). CDR3 size: 12 residues. Germline assignment: CDR1 LNHDA and CDR2 SQIVND (reference sequence). CDR3 region: CASTLVGGPPLF. In DNA, the CDR3 is TGTGCCAGTACTCTAGTGGGGGGTCCCCCTCTCTTT.

V and J are TRBV19 and TRBJ2-1, with 7 bases that match TRBD2. This CDR3 contains 13 residues. The germline CDR1 and CDR2 sequences are LNHDA and SQIVND (reference sequence). V lost 11 bases to trimming and J lost 2 bases; unmatched junction nucleotides: 6. The CDR3 region has the DNA TGTGCCTCCGGGACTACGACCTACAATGAGCAGTTCTTC. This sequence encodes CASGTTTYNEQFF.

This clone was detected once. The chain combines TRBV24-1 with TRBJ1-5; unclear D gene. V gave up 4 bases and J gave up 5 bases, with 11 bases separating them. Looked up from germline, CDR1 is KGHDR and CDR2 is SFDVKD. This CDR3 comprises 14 residues. The DNA for the CDR3 is TGTGCCACCAGTGAATCGGGAAGGGATCAGCCCCAGCATTTT. Translated: CATSESGRDQPQHF.

This clone was counted a single time. The CDR3 loop is CASSLAPAGAQETQYF. The CDR3 DNA reads TGTGCCAGCAGCTTAGCCCCGGCGGGGGCTCAAGAGACCCAGTACTTC. This chain connects TRBV7-9 to TRBJ2-5; D is possibly TRBD2 (7 bases). Trimming stripped 0 bases from V and 2 bases from J, with 13 bases between. Germline CDR1 reads SEHNR; CDR2 reads FQNEAQ (reference sequence). This CDR3 comprises 16 residues.

This clone was observed once. The V call is TRBV7-2, the J call TRBJ2-1; 7 bases fit TRBD1. V dropped 5 bases and J dropped 13; count of bases not matched to a gene: 5. Germline V gene lookup returns CDR1 SGHTA and CDR2 FQGNSA. The CDR3 is 11 amino acids. The CDR3 reads CASSPDRVQFF. The CDR3 coding sequence is TGTGCCAGCAGCCCTGACAGGGTCCAGTTCTTC.

The chain carries TRBV24-1 and TRBJ2-6; 11 positions match TRBD1. The CDR3 totals 17 residues. V trimming: 4 bases; J trimming: 7 bases; junction bases outside the gene matches: 8. Germline V gene lookup returns CDR1 KGHDR and CDR2 SFDVKD. The CDR3 DNA follows: TGTGCCACCAGTGAGTCAGGACAGGGGGCGAGAGCCAACGTCCTGACTTTC. Its protein product is CATSESGQGARANVLTF.

V usage is TRBV11-2 and J usage is TRBJ1-5; perhaps TRBD1 as D (5 bases). From germline, CDR1 is SGHAT and CDR2 FQNNGV. CDR3 length: 12 residues. The V and J ends lost 0 bases and 9 bases respectively, with 6 bases between them. CDR3 in amino acids: CASSLETGPQHF. The CDR3 coding sequence is TGTGCCAGCAGCTTAGAAACAGGGCCCCAGCATTTT.